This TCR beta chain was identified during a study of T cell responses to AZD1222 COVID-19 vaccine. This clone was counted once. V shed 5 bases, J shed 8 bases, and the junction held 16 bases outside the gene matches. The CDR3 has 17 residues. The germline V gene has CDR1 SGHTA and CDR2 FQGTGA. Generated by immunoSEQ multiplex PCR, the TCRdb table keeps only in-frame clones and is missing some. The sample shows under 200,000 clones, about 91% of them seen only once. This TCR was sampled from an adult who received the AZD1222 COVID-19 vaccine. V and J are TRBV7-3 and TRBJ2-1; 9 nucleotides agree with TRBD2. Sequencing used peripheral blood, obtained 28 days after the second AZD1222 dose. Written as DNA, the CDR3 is TGTGCCAGCAGCCCGTCGAGTGACGGCGGGAGGGGACATGAGCAGTTCTTC. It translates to CASSPSSDGGRGHEQFF.